This TCR beta chain stems from a study of blood T cells in healthy people across ages. The ends were cut back, 3 bases at V and 6 bases at J, with 15 bases in the middle. The length of the CDR3 is 14 residues. CDR1 and CDR2 from the germline V gene are DFQATT and SNEGSKA (reference sequence). Together with a sample-barcoded 5' primer, a J-beta primer mix was included in a second PCR lasting about 6 to 12 cycles. TCRdb reprocessed the 5' RACE reads via MiXCR and lists one record per CDR3 protein. Found here are about 1 million distinct CDR3 sequences, more than 35% of them singletons; the top ten hold over 15%.

The rearrangement links TRBV20-1 to TRBJ2-1; D is perhaps TRBD2 (6 bases). The sample was blood. This receptor was identified in a woman aged 60-75 years in good health. CDR3 in DNA: TGCAGTGCTAGTGGGGCGGGGCGCCTCAATGAGCAGTTCTTC. Translation gives CSASGAGRLNEQFF.